Below are 25 T cell receptor beta chains sequenced from a single sample in a study of patients and donors after allogeneic stem cell transplantation. One entry per CDR3 protein, called by TCRdb with MiXCR from the RT-PCR reads. The table lists roughly 190,000 distinct CDR3 sequences, 40% to 45% of them singletons. Material: blood, either unsorted or a sorted T cell fraction (not recorded which). The receptors shown here come from a human donor who was either an allogeneic HSCT recipient or a stem cell or donor lymphocyte infusion donor (not recorded which). It is not recorded whose cells these are; they may come from a transplant donor.

The chain has TRBV5-1 and TRBJ1-1, with a weak D call TRBD1 (5 bases). Germline CDR1 reads SGHRS; CDR2 reads YFSETQ. V was cut by 4 bases and J by 9 bases, with 10 bases left in between. The CDR3 has 11 amino acids. The CDR3 loop is CASSGTEKAFF. The CDR3 DNA reads TGCGCCAGCAGCGGGACGGAGAAAGCTTTCTTT.

The chain uses TRBV7-2 and TRBJ1-1; 8 nucleotides line up with TRBD1. Losses at the gene ends were 7 bases for V and 4 bases for J; bases not matched to a gene: 8. This CDR3 is 14 amino acids long. CDR1 is SGHTA, CDR2 FQGNSA, per germline. CDR3 residues: CASTKDRVGTEAFF. CDR3 DNA sequence: TGTGCCAGCACCAAGGACAGGGTCGGCACTGAAGCTTTCTTT.

The genes are TRBV6-5 and TRBJ1-2, with TRBD1 matching 11 bases. This CDR3 region has 13 residues. The germline V gene has CDR1 MNHEY and CDR2 SVGAGI. V was pared by 6 bases and J by 5 bases, with 2 bases of the junction left unmatched. DNA of the CDR3: TGTGCCAGCAGGGGACAGGGGGGGTATGGCTACACCTTC. Protein: CASRGQGGYGYTF.

This clonotype showed up just a few times. The rearrangement joins TRBV27 to TRBJ1-6; TRBD1 is a possible D gene (5 bases). Trimming pared 2 bases from V and 5 bases from J, leaving 13 bases between. CDR3 length: 16 amino acids. Germline V gene lookup returns CDR1 MNHEY and CDR2 SMNVEV (reference sequence). CDR3 region: CASSLEFNRNNSPLHF. The CDR3 DNA reads as TGTGCCAGCAGTTTAGAGTTTAACAGGAATAATTCACCCCTCCACTTT.

There are a few counts of this clonotype. CDR3 nucleotide sequence: TGTGCCAGCAGCTTATTTGTCAGGGGCACAGATACGCAGTATTTT. It specifies CASSLFVRGTDTQYF. The genes are TRBV7-6 and TRBJ2-3; possibly TRBD1 for D (5 bases). CDR3 length: 15 residues. In germline, CDR1 is SGHVS, CDR2 FNYEAQ. V was pared by 2 bases and J by 1 base, with 10 bases between.

The chain links TRBV5-6 to TRBJ1-5; D is undetermined. Per germline, CDR1 SGHDT and CDR2 YYEEEE. V was clipped by 4 bases and J by 3 bases, with 11 bases between them. CDR3 length: 14 residues. CDR3: CASSLSGPNQPQHF. As DNA, the CDR3 is TGTGCCAGCAGCCTGTCCGGACCCAATCAGCCCCAGCATTTT.

This chain links TRBV6-2 or TRBV6-3 with TRBJ2-6; D is ambiguous. Trimming removed 7 bases at V and 0 bases at J, with 16 bases between. CDR3 length: 17 residues. Germline loops: CDR1 MNHEY, CDR2 SVGEGT. The CDR3 DNA sequence: TGTGCCAGCACCTCTAATTGGCTCCTCTCTGGGGCCAACGTCCTGACTTTC. This codes for CASTSNWLLSGANVLTF.

This sequence joins TRBV2 and TRBJ1-5, with no clear D. Germline-derived CDR1 and CDR2 are SNHLY and FYNNEI. V lost 5 bases to trimming and J lost 3 bases, with 11 bases between them. CDR3 size: 14 residues. CDR3 coding DNA: TGTGCCAGCAGTCGAGGGCAGGACAATCAGCCCCAGCATTTT. It encodes CASSRGQDNQPQHF.

A word on this clonotype: Sequence at one end of the junction differs from germline and may be a read error. The CDR3 protein is CASSEVIQGLAFF. Here the CDR3 DNA reads TGTGCCAGCAGCGAAGTCATACAGGGGTTAGCTTTCTTT. The chain couples TRBV2 to TRBJ1-1; TRBD1 matches at 7 bases. The germline CDR1 and CDR2 sequences are SNHLY and FYNNEI. This CDR3 comprises 13 residues.

This chain uses TRBV5-1 with TRBJ2-3; TRBD2 matches at 8 bases. V shed 4 bases and J 2 bases; nucleotides not matched to a gene: 6. This CDR3 has 15 residues. Germline V gene lookup returns CDR1 SGHRS and CDR2 YFSETQ. The CDR3 DNA reads as TGCGCCAGCAGCCTACCTAGCGGGTACACAGATACGCAGTATTTT. Protein: CASSLPSGYTDTQYF.

V and J are TRBV5-1 and TRBJ1-4; D possibly corresponds to TRBD1 (5 bases). CDR1 and CDR2 (germline): SGHRS, YFSETQ. V was clipped by 0 bases and J by 8 bases, with 14 bases between them. The CDR3 has 15 residues. CDR3 coding DNA: TGCGCCAGCAGCTTGGGCAGAACAGGCTTGGAAAAACTGTTTTTT. Translation gives CASSLGRTGLEKLFF.

At least ten counts were recorded for this clonotype. The V and J genes are TRBV5-1 and TRBJ1-5, with D possibly being TRBD1 (6 bases). The V end lost 5 bases, the J end lost 4 bases, and 10 bases lay between the germline ends. Looked up from germline, CDR1 is SGHRS and CDR2 is YFSETQ. The CDR3 totals 13 residues. CDR3 bases: TGCGCCAGCAGGGGGGCAGTGAATCAGCCCCAGCATTTT. It yields the protein CASRGAVNQPQHF.

The CDR3 sequence is CASSLYDTSGVTSSYNEQFF. In DNA form, the CDR3 reads TGTGCCAGCAGCCTTTACGATACTAGCGGCGTGACGAGCTCCTACAATGAGCAGTTCTTC. The chain has TRBV7-9 and TRBJ2-1, with 8 bases fitting TRBD2. Germline V gene lookup returns CDR1 SEHNR and CDR2 FQNEAQ (reference sequence). The CDR3 contains 20 residues. Trimming cost V 5 bases and J 0 bases; bases outside gene matches: 18.

The chain couples TRBV11-2 to TRBJ1-1; maybe TRBD1 (5 bases). The CDR3 length is 14 residues. V shed 4 bases and J shed 4 bases, with 13 bases lying between them. Germline V gene lookup returns CDR1 SGHAT and CDR2 FQNNGV. The CDR3 bases are TGTGCCAGCAGCTATGGAGGGGCGGCCACTGAAGCTTTCTTT. It translates to CASSYGGAATEAFF.

This clonotype came up a few times. The V and J genes are TRBV28 and TRBJ1-1; D unclear. The CDR3 is 13 amino acids. Per the germline V gene, CDR1 is MDHEN and CDR2 is SYDVKM. Trimming removed 5 bases from V and 0 bases from J, with 7 bases in between. CDR3 sequence: CASSTSMNTEAFF. CDR3 in DNA: TGTGCCAGCAGTACCTCGATGAACACTGAAGCTTTCTTT. Combining the CDR3 with reference TRBV28 and TRBJ1-1 gives the whole variable domain DVKVTQSSRYLVKRTGEKVFLECVQDMDHENMFWYRQDPGLGLRLIYFSYDVKMKEKGDIPEGYSVSREKKERFSLILESASTNQTSMYLCASSTSMNTEAFFGQGTRLTVV.

This chain uses TRBV5-1 with TRBJ1-4, with TRBD1 identical over 8 bases. V shed 2 bases, J shed 14 bases, and the junction held 2 bases outside the gene matches. Germline CDR1 is SGHRS and CDR2 is YFSETQ. The CDR3 covers 11 residues. The CDR3 reads CASSLGQGLFF. CDR3 bases: TGCGCCAGCAGCTTAGGACAGGGCCTGTTTTTT. Combining the CDR3 with reference TRBV5-1 and TRBJ1-4 gives the whole variable domain KAGVTQTPRYLIKTRGQQVTLSCSPISGHRSVSWYQQTPGQGLQFLFEYFSETQRNKGNFPGRFSGRQFSNSRSEMNVSTLELGDSALYLCASSLGQGLFFGSGTQLSVL.

This clonotype was seen more than once but under ten times. The rearrangement uses TRBV15 and TRBJ2-1; no clear D. The CDR3 spans 16 residues. Germline V gene data show CDR1 as LNHNV and CDR2 as YYDKDF (reference sequence). Trimming removed 4 bases from V and 7 bases from J, with 20 bases in between. In DNA form, the CDR3 reads TGTGCCACCAGCACCAAGGGCGCACTAACGCTAAATGAGCAGTTCTTC. This codes for CATSTKGALTLNEQFF.

V is TRBV29-1 and J is TRBJ2-7, with 8 nucleotides matching TRBD1. CDR3 size: 12 residues. V shed 4 bases and J 4 bases; nucleotides not matched to a gene: 3. Germline CDR1 SQVTM, CDR2 ANQGSEA. CDR3 protein: CSVATGEYEQYF. The CDR3 DNA sequence: TGCAGCGTTGCGACAGGGGAGTACGAGCAGTACTTC.

This clonotype was found a few times. V gene TRBV5-1 combines with J gene TRBJ2-3; D might be TRBD2 (5 bases). Germline CDR1 is SGHRS and CDR2 is YFSETQ. The length of the CDR3 is 15 residues. Trimming left V 1 base short and J 6 bases short, with 15 bases between. The CDR3 protein is CASSLSGSEGDTQYF. The CDR3 region has the DNA TGCGCCAGCAGCTTGAGCGGCTCCGAAGGGGATACGCAGTATTTT.

This chain links TRBV27 with TRBJ2-2, with 12 bases lining up with TRBD2. The length of the CDR3 is 16 residues. The trim removed 3 bases at V and 5 bases at J, leaving 4 bases unmatched. The germline V gene encodes CDR1 MNHEY and CDR2 SMNVEV (reference sequence). CDR3 in DNA: TGTGCCAGCAGTTTGACTAGCGGGAGTTGGACCGGGGAGCTGTTTTTT. Translation gives CASSLTSGSWTGELFF.

The gene calls are TRBV28 and TRBJ1-2, with a possible D match to TRBD1 (5 bases). The germline V gene encodes CDR1 MDHEN and CDR2 SYDVKM. There are 17 residues in the CDR3. V lost 6 bases, J lost 5 bases, and 25 bases lay in between. DNA of the CDR3: TGTGCCAGCAGCCCTGCTCACAGGTCCCTCTTCTGGTATGGCTACACCTTC. Translated: CASSPAHRSLFWYGYTF.

This rearrangement joins TRBV5-1 to TRBJ1-2; D perhaps matches TRBD1 (5 bases). The CDR3 totals 15 residues. V lost 0 bases and J 4 bases, leaving 13 bases between the germline ends. Germline CDR1 and CDR2: SGHRS and YFSETQ. CDR3: CASSLEGQVFYGYTF. CDR3 nucleotide sequence: TGCGCCAGCAGCTTGGAGGGGCAGGTCTTCTATGGCTACACCTTC.

This clonotype was found a few times. The chain is built from TRBV12-5 and TRBJ1-1; D is undetermined. This CDR3 has 18 residues. Germline CDR1 reads LGHNT; CDR2 reads FRNRAP. The germline V and J ends were trimmed by 1 base and 4 bases, with 22 bases remaining between them. CDR3 nucleotides: TGTGCTAGTGGTTTGGCCCCTTTCAATCTTACTTTGAGCACTGAAGCTTTCTTT. This translates into CASGLAPFNLTLSTEAFF.

The chain joins TRBV5-1 to TRBJ2-1; D assignment may be TRBD1 or TRBD2 (5 bases each). There are 15 residues in the CDR3. Trimming removed 10 bases from V and 2 bases from J, with 19 bases in between. Germline loops: CDR1 SGHRS, CDR2 YFSETQ. The CDR3 coding sequence is TGCGCCCCACCAGCAAGGGGACCCGCCTACAATGAGCAGTTCTTC. The encoded protein is CAPPARGPAYNEQFF.

The chain combines TRBV7-2 with TRBJ2-5; TRBD1 matches 9 bases. Germline V gene lookup returns CDR1 SGHTA and CDR2 FQGNSA. The ends lost 6 bases at V and 0 bases at J; junction bases unmatched: 8. The length of the CDR3 is 16 residues. CDR3 sequence reads: CASRSPGTGNQETQYF. The CDR3, as DNA: TGTGCCAGCAGATCACCCGGGACAGGGAACCAAGAGACCCAGTACTTC.